These 8 T cell receptor beta chains came from one sample sequenced in a study of control samples from healthy donors and cancer patients (TCRdb year 2020). Library method: the immunoSEQ multiplex PCR assay. TCRdb stores this immuneACCESS table with in-frame sequences only. Part of the clones is absent; in the studies checked, under half of the shortfall reflects unresolved V genes, and no reason is known for the rest. Here the sample has 130,000 or so clones; 75% to 95% occur a single time. The ten top clones hold around 2.3% of the sample. Sequencing was carried out using blood. The receptors were sampled from a man in his forties or fifties in good health.

This chain connects TRBV7-3 to TRBJ2-1; D possibly corresponds to TRBD2 (7 bases). The CDR3 runs to 15 residues. V lost 2 bases and J lost 9, with 17 bases in between. Germline assignment: CDR1 SGHTA and CDR2 FQGTGA. The CDR3 loop is CASSLVGGRVSEQFF. CDR3 DNA sequence: TGTGCCAGCAGCTTAGTGGGGGGGCGTGTCTCTGAGCAGTTCTTC. Based on the CDR3 plus reference TRBV7-3 and TRBJ2-1, the full variable domain is GAGVSQTPSNKVTEKGKYVELRCDPISGHTALYWYRQSLGQGPEFLIYFQGTGAADDSGLPNDRFFAVRPEGSVSTLKIQRTERGDSAVYLCASSLVGGRVSEQFFGPGTRLTVL.

The sample holds a few counts of this clone. V usage is TRBV3-1 (or the pseudogene TRBV3-2) and J usage is TRBJ2-7, with 14 bases fitting TRBD2. This CDR3 has 16 residues. The J segment lost 5 bases and the V segment lost 6 bases, leaving 9 bases of the junction unmatched. Germline loops: CDR1 LGHDT, CDR2 YNNKEL (reference sequence). The CDR3 reads CASRLSGTSGGHEQYF. The CDR3 DNA sequence: TGTGCCAGCAGACTCTCCGGGACTAGCGGGGGCCACGAGCAGTACTTC.

V is TRBV27 and J is TRBJ1-5; D perhaps matches TRBD1 (6 bases). The CDR3 contains 15 residues. Germline V CDR1 and CDR2: MNHEY, SMNVEV (reference sequence). V lost 5 bases and J 8 bases, leaving 19 bases between the germline ends. For the CDR3, the DNA is TGTGCCAGCAGTCCCCTAACAGGGTCTTTGGAGCCCCAGCATTTT. It is translated as CASSPLTGSLEPQHF.

The gene calls are TRBV6-5 and TRBJ1-2, with 7 bases lining up with TRBD1. Germline loops: CDR1 MNHEY, CDR2 SVGAGI. V lost 10 bases, J lost 4 bases, and 3 bases stayed unmatched. This CDR3 contains 11 residues. The CDR3 region has the DNA TGTGCCACACAGGGGACCTATGGCTACACCTTC. Its translation: CATQGTYGYTF.

This chain joins TRBV13 and TRBJ2-7; perhaps TRBD2 as D (6 bases). CDR3 length: 14 amino acids. The V gene lost 5 bases and the J gene lost 2 bases, with 13 bases spanning the gap. CDR1 is PRHDT and CDR2 is FYEKMQ in the germline V gene (reference sequence). The CDR3 sequence is CASSARERTYEQYF. The DNA of the CDR3 is TGTGCCAGCAGCGCACGGGAGAGGACCTACGAGCAGTACTTC. The full variable domain, completed using reference TRBV13 and TRBJ2-7, is AAGVIQSPRHLIKEKRETATLKCYPIPRHDTVYWYQQGPGQDPQFLISFYEKMQSDKGSIPDRFSAQQFSDYHSELNMSSLELGDSALYFCASSARERTYEQYFGPGTRLTVT.

This clone was recorded once. The CDR3 loop reads CASSLAWTEEKLFF. The DNA for the CDR3 is TGTGCCAGCAGCTTGGCCTGGACCGAGGAAAAACTGTTTTTT. The chain has TRBV5-5 and TRBJ1-4; D gene ambiguous. The CDR3 consists of 14 residues. Trimming shortened V by 0 bases and J by 8 bases, and 11 bases separated the two germline ends. Germline V gives CDR1 SGHKS, CDR2 YYEKEE (reference sequence).

V gene TRBV6-5 combines with J gene TRBJ2-7; perhaps TRBD1 as D (6 bases). The germline gives CDR1 MNHEY, CDR2 SVGAGI. V was pared by 7 bases and J by 4 bases, with 14 bases between. The CDR3 covers 13 residues. This CDR3 reads CASMDSLIYEQYF. The CDR3 DNA follows: TGTGCCAGCATGGACAGTCTTATTTACGAGCAGTACTTC.

The chain has TRBV5-1 and TRBJ2-3; the match to TRBD2 covers 11 bases. Germline V gene sequence: CDR1 SGHRS, CDR2 YFSETQ. This CDR3 is 15 amino acids long. Losses at the gene ends were 10 bases for V and 8 bases for J; bases not matched to a gene: 15. CDR3 sequence: CAGSGTSGLFGTQYF. CDR3 DNA sequence: TGCGCCGGGTCTGGGACTAGCGGACTTTTTGGTACGCAGTATTTT.